This T cell receptor (beta chain) came from a study of T cell responses to AZD1222 COVID-19 vaccine. CDR3 length: 16 amino acids. Per the germline V gene, CDR1 is SGHRS and CDR2 is YFSETQ. Between the trimmed V and J ends, which lost 4 bases and 0 bases, there was a span of 17 bases. Details on this clone: The antigen remains undetermined.

Regarding the study as a whole: Variant regions that are unmutated are reportedly the target of nearly half of spike-specific TCRs. Baseline serostatus was positive in only six AZD1222 recipients.

Clones were sequenced by immunoSEQ multiplex PCR, and TCRdb holds only the in-frame ones, with some missing. The table records 150,000 or so clones, roughly nine tenths of them present only once. The source was peripheral blood, collected on day 0 of MenACWY control vaccination. The TCR originated in an adult in good health. V and J are TRBV5-1 and TRBJ2-7; no definite D call. The chain's CDR3 is CASSKDPTGISYEQYF. In DNA, the CDR3 is TGCGCCAGCAGCAAGGACCCGACTGGGATCTCCTACGAGCAGTACTTC.